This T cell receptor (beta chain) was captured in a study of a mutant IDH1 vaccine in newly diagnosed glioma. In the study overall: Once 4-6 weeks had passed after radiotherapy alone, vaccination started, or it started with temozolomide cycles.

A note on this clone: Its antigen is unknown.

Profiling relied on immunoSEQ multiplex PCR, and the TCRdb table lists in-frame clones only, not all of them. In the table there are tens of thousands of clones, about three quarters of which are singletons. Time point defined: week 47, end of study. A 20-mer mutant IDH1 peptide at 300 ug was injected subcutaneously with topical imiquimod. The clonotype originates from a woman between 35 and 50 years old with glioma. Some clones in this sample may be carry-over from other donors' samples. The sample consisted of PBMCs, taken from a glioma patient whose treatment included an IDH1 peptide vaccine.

The CDR3 sequence is CASSHLGKDGYTF. The CDR3, as DNA: TGTGCCAGCAGCCACCTGGGGAAGGATGGCTACACCTTC. The gene calls are TRBV6-5 and TRBJ1-2, with D unresolved. Trimming removed 6 bases from V and 6 bases from J, with 14 bases in between. This CDR3 region has 13 residues. Per the germline V gene, CDR1 is MNHEY and CDR2 is SVGAGI.